This T cell receptor beta chain was documented in a study of vaccination and CD4 T cells after COVID-19 (dated 2022 in TCRdb). At the level of the whole study: SARS-CoV-2 positivity had been established in the convalescent patients by nasal swab PCR, and mild disease was recorded in nine of these patients and severe disease in one. Each participant got two doses of either the Pfizer-BioNTech BNT162b2 vaccine (n=8) or the Moderna mRNA-1273 vaccine (n=2). Post-COVID blood samples were collected from convalescent patients a median of approximately 93 days after diagnosis, with a range of about 35 to 161 days. Post-vaccine blood samples were obtained a median of roughly 75 days after the second vaccine dose, with a range of roughly 14 to 241 days. The convalescent cohort comprised six males and four females, including two Hispanic individuals, seven Caucasians, two Asians and one multiracial person. Three convalescent patients gave samples both early after vaccination (day 14) and late after vaccination (days 161 to 241). In approximately ten COVID-19 convalescent patients and a handful of infection-naive healthy vaccine recipients, the spike-specific CD4+ TCR repertoire before mRNA vaccination was compared with the repertoire after mRNA vaccination. On the study overall, not on this receptor specifically: The study included relatively few convalescent patients and did not analyze early timepoints after natural infection. Among convalescent patients, a median about 86% of the SARS-CoV-2-reactive clones seen after vaccination appeared only after vaccination, which suggests priming specific to the vaccine. Of the vaccine-specific clones in convalescent patients, 304 of 307, or nearly all, reacted only to SARS-CoV-2 spike and did not cross-react with common cold coronaviruses. An increase in the median number of SARS-CoV-2-reactive clonotypes from around 20 after infection to a few dozen after vaccination was observed, but the change was not found to be significant.

The CDR3 holds 17 amino acids from the cysteine to the phenylalanine. Just CDR3 DNA is preserved here, 51 bases in frame from base 1. The germline V gene sets CDR1 to MNHEY and CDR2 to SVGAGI. V sheds 0 bases and J sheds 1 base, leaving 13 bases between their ends. A remark on this clonotype: Which antigen it targets is not known. No much larger clonotype is one base removed from it; base qualities were not supplied.

Sample time point, as interpreted from the label and publication: late sampling 161 to 241 days after vaccination in three convalescent patients. Positive SARS-CoV-2 PCR tests in the convalescent patients dated from March to December 2020, before Alpha, Beta and Delta variants emerged in the United States. Ficoll-Paque Plus gradient centrifugation was used to isolate PBMCs from whole blood, and the isolated PBMCs were then either used fresh or cryopreserved at -140C. The receptor library was made with PCR. The run used an Illumina iSeq 100. As for the original processing: Non-productive sequences were removed, and CDR3s not starting with C, not ending with F or W, or shorter than 7 amino acids were discarded. Similarity between CDR3 sequences was evaluated in R version 3.6.1 using Levenshtein distances (stringdist) and unrooted phylogenetic trees (ape). Clones were called with MiXCR by TCRdb after fastp trimmed the public reads at Q25, and only in-frame beta chains were retained. Every CDR3 protein is listed once, alongside the most common genes and DNA of its rows. None of the V and J calls come from the authors' own analysis; TCRdb made them. The sample has some 40,000 distinct CDR3 sequences on record, 36% of them singletons. The ten most abundant clones make up 5.8% of the sample.

The sequence came from a human donor who had recovered from COVID-19. The chain is encoded by TRBV6-5 joined to TRBJ2-1; TRBD2 is perhaps the D gene, given 5 matching bases. Sample: CD4+ T cells from blood, taken about 7 months after SARS-CoV-2 vaccination. At the DNA level, the sequence is TGTGCCAGCAGTTACTCGGGGTTATTAGCGTCCTACAATGAGCAGTTCTTC. Its protein is CASSYSGLLASYNEQFF.